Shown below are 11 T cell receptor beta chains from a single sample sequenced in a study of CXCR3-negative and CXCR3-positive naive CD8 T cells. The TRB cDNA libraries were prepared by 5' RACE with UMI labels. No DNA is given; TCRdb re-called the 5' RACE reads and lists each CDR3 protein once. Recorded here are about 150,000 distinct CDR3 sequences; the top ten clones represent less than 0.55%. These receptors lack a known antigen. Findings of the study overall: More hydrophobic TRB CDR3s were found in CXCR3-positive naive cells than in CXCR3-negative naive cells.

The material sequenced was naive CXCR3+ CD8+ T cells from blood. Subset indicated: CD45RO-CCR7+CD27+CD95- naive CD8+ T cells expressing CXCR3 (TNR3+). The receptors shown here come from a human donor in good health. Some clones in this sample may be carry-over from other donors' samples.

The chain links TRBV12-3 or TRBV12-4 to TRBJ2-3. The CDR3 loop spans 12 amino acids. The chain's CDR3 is CASSFITDTQYF.

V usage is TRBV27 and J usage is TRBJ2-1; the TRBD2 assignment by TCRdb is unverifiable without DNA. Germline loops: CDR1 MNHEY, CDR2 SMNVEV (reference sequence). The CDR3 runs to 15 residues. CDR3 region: CASSLSAGLENEQFF.

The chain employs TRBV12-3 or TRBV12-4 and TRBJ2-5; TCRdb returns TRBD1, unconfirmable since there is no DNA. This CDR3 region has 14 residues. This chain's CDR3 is CASSPDPGEETQYF.

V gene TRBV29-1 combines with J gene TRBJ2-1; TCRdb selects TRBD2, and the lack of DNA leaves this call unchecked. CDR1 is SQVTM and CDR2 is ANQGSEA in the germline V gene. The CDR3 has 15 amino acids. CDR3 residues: CSVEDPGLAGAEQFF.

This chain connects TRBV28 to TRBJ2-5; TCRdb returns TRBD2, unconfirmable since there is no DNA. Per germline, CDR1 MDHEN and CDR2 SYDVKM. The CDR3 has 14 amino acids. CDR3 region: CASSPSAGGETQYF.

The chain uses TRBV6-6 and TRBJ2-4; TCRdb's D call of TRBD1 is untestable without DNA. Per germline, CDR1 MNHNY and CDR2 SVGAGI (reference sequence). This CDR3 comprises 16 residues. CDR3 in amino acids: CASSYLSGTGRAVFDF.

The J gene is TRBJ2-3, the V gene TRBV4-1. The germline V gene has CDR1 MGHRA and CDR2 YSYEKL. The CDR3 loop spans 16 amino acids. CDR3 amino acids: CASSQVGMAGTDTQYF.

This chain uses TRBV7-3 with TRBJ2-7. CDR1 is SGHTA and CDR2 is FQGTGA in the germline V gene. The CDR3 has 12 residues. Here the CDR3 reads CASSLDGGEQYF.

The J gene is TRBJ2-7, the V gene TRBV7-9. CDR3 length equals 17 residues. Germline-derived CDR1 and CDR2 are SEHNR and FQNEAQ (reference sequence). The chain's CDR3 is CASSTPIGSSVPYEQYF.

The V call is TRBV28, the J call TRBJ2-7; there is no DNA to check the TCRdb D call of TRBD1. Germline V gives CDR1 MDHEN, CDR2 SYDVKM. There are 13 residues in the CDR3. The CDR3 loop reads CASSPRGNYEQYF.

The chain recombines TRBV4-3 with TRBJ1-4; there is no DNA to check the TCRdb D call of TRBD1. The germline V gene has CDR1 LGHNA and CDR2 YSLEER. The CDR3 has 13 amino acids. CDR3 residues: CASSPDRDEKLFF.